This T cell receptor beta chain was recorded in a study of blood T cell repertoires in COVID-19. Overall study context: Samples of COVID-19 (acute and convalescent) were obtained from the United States, Italy and Spain. PBMCs, B-cell-depleted T cells, or T cells provided the cDNA or gDNA that made up the material.

Study processing details: Reference gene primer amplification in the assay estimated nucleated cell counts. Using immunoSEQ multiplex PCR, the repertoire was profiled, and TCRdb retains in-frame clones only, with some absent. The DNA was the basis for D and trimming; V, J and clone size are from that table. The sample lists around 170,000 clones, 89% occurring once. V shed 7 bases and J 2 bases; nucleotides not matched to a gene: 0. The CDR3 spans 12 residues. Germline CDR1 SNHLY, CDR2 FYNNEI. The material sequenced was peripheral blood. This chain connects TRBV2 to TRBJ2-7; 9 bases align to TRBD2. The TCR sequence derives from a man between 60 and 75 years old with acute or convalescent COVID-19. DNA of the CDR3: TGTGCCAGCACTAGCGGGGCCTACGAGCAGTACTTC. This translates into CASTSGAYEQYF.